A selection of T cell receptor beta chains follows, all from one sample in a study of T cell responses to AZD1222 COVID-19 vaccine. Assay used: immunoSEQ multiplex PCR; TCRdb lists only in-frame clones, some missing. Of about 130,000 clones in the sample, around 89% were seen once. Specimen: peripheral blood, collected on day 0 of AZD1222 vaccination. The receptors were sampled from an adult in good health. CDR3s include the opening cysteine and the closing phenylalanine or tryptophan. Fields, in order: V gene, CDR3 length, clone size, J gene, D gene, CDR3 DNA, CDR3 protein. D genes are given only for firm matches. Where a row states a size, it is once, few, many or the class of an expanded clone; other rows omit it.

TRBV3-1/TRBV3-2	20	-	TRBJ1-5	-	TGTGCCAGCAGCCAAGATCTGGGGGGGTGGACGCTGTATAGCAATCAGCCCCAGCATTTT	CASSQDLGGWTLYSNQPQHF
TRBV24-1	12	-	TRBJ1-2	TRBD1	TGTGCCACCAGTCAGGGGGCCTATGGCTACACCTTC	CATSQGAYGYTF
TRBV7-9	13	-	TRBJ1-4	-	TGTGCCAGCAGCAACAGGTTTAATGAAAAACTGTTTTTT	CASSNRFNEKLFF
TRBV19	15	-	TRBJ1-5	-	TGTGCCAGTAGTATCTCAGGTTATAGCAATCAGCCCCAGCATTTT	CASSISGYSNQPQHF
TRBV19	14	-	TRBJ2-6	TRBD1	TGTGCCAGTAGTATACAGGGGGTTCCCAACGTCCTGACTTTC	CASSIQGVPNVLTF
TRBV14	16	-	TRBJ2-1	TRBD2	TGTGCCAGCAGCCAGTGGGCTAGCGGGATCTACAATGAGCAGTTCTTC	CASSQWASGIYNEQFF
TRBV10-3	14	-	TRBJ2-3	-	TGTGCCATCAGTGGGACTGGCCAGGTCGATACGCAGTATTTT	CAISGTGQVDTQYF
TRBV6-5	12	-	TRBJ1-2	-	TGTGCCAGCAGCAGAGCTAACTATGGCTACACCTTC	CASSRANYGYTF
TRBV6-5	12	-	TRBJ2-1	-	TGTGCCAGCAGGGGTTCTTACAATGAGCAGTTCTTC	CASRGSYNEQFF
TRBV19	14	-	TRBJ1-1	-	TGTGCCAGTAGTATGGAGGGGATGAACACTGAAGCTTTCTTT	CASSMEGMNTEAFF
TRBV9	8	-	TRBJ1-2	-	TGTGCCAGTCATGGCTACACCTTC	CASHGYTF
TRBV27	15	-	TRBJ1-1	-	TGTGCCAGCAGTTTCGATGAGGGAGGGAACACTGAAGCTTTCTTT	CASSFDEGGNTEAFF
TRBV5-4	18	-	TRBJ2-1	-	TGTGCCAGCAGCCGGATGGGTGCGGGTCAGAGCTCCTACAATGAGCAGTTCTTC	CASSRMGAGQSSYNEQFF
TRBV19	17	-	TRBJ1-5	TRBD1	TGTGCCAGTATCGATTGGGATACCGGGACAGGGGCTCAGCCCCAGCATTTT	CASIDWDTGTGAQPQHF
TRBV30	12	-	TRBJ1-5	TRBD1	TGTGCCTGGAGTCCAGGGGGCGGCCCCCAGCATTTT	CAWSPGGGPQHF
TRBV7-2	14	-	TRBJ2-7	TRBD1	TGTGCCAGCAGCTTATGGACAGGGACCTACGAGCAGTACTTC	CASSLWTGTYEQYF
TRBV6-2/TRBV6-3	14	-	TRBJ2-3	-	TGTGCCAGCAGTTATTTAGCCCGCACAGATACGCAGTATTTT	CASSYLARTDTQYF
TRBV7-3	14	once	TRBJ2-7	-	TGTGCCAGCAGCCCTCAAGGCGGGGTTTACGAGCAGTACTTC	CASSPQGGVYEQYF
TRBV5-5	15	-	TRBJ1-4	-	TGTGCCAGCAGCTTGATTGGGTGGGTGGGAGAAAAACTGTTTTTT	CASSLIGWVGEKLFF
TRBV28	13	once	TRBJ1-2	-	TGTGCCAGTGGTCTCACAGAAAACTATGGCTACACCTTC	CASGLTENYGYTF
TRBV7-2	16	-	TRBJ2-7	-	TGTGCCAGCAGCTTAACATATGCGCCACCAAAGGGCGAGCAGTACTTC	CASSLTYAPPKGEQYF
TRBV24-1	15	-	TRBJ1-4	-	TGTGCCACCAGCCCTCGAGGAGCGGGGGATGAAAAACTGTTTTTT	CATSPRGAGDEKLFF
TRBV30	20	-	TRBJ2-2	-	TGTGCCTGGAGTGTACGACCGAATCGGTCAGGGGGGTCGTACACCGGGGAGCTGTTTTTT	CAWSVRPNRSGGSYTGELFF
TRBV4-1	15	-	TRBJ1-1	-	TGCGCCAGCAGCCTCCGGGACGTCGGATCCACTGAAGCTTTCTTT	CASSLRDVGSTEAFF
TRBV6-2/TRBV6-3	15	-	TRBJ2-3	-	TGTGCCAGCAGCCCCGGGACACTAAGCACAGATACGCAGTATTTT	CASSPGTLSTDTQYF
TRBV10-2	15	-	TRBJ2-1	-	TGCGCCAGCAGTGTGGGGGGAAGGTCCTACAATGAGCAGTTCTTC	CASSVGGRSYNEQFF
TRBV11-2	18	-	TRBJ2-7	TRBD2	TGTGCCAGCAGCTTAGGGGGAATACTAGCGCGCCTCCCCAGCGAGCAGTACTTC	CASSLGGILARLPSEQYF
TRBV28	17	-	TRBJ1-6	-	TGTGCCAGCATCTCGGCCGGAGGTGACTCCTATAATTCACCCCTCCACTTT	CASISAGGDSYNSPLHF
TRBV6-6	13	-	TRBJ1-1	-	TGTGCCAGCAGTAACGGACAGAACACTGAAGCTTTCTTT	CASSNGQNTEAFF
TRBV4-1	13	-	TRBJ2-7	-	TGCGCCAGCAGCCTCAAGACAAGGGACGAGCAGTACTTC	CASSLKTRDEQYF
TRBV29-1	14	-	TRBJ2-7	-	TGCAGCGTTGATTTAACCGGGGCCCGGGCTGAGCAGTACTTC	CSVDLTGARAEQYF
TRBV19	15	-	TRBJ1-1	-	TGTGCCAGTAGTTCCCGAACAGGTGGGGGATCCGAAGCTTTCTTT	CASSSRTGGGSEAFF
TRBV6-5	16	once	TRBJ2-7	-	TGTGCCAGCAGTTACTCGATGTTGATCCCCCTCGGCCAGCAGTACTTC	CASSYSMLIPLGQQYF
TRBV18	12	-	TRBJ2-7	-	TGTGCCAGCTCACCGCTCGAAAACGAGCAGTACTTC	CASSPLENEQYF
TRBV7-9	16	-	TRBJ2-7	-	TGTGCCAGCAGCTTAGTGGCCGGACTTCTATCCTACGAGCAGTACTTC	CASSLVAGLLSYEQYF
TRBV21-1	12	once	TRBJ2-5	-	TGTGCCAGCAGCAAAGAACGGGGGACCCAGTACTTC	CASSKERGTQYF
TRBV7-2	13	few	TRBJ2-7	-	TGTGCCAGCAGCTTTAACCAGGCCTACGAGCAGTACTTC	CASSFNQAYEQYF
TRBV12-3/TRBV12-4	11	-	TRBJ1-2	-	TGTGCCAGCAGTTTGAACTATGGCTACACCTTC	CASSLNYGYTF
TRBV30	15	-	TRBJ2-7	-	TGTGCCTGGAGTGTCGGGCGAGGTTGGGCACTCGAGCAGTACTTC	CAWSVGRGWALEQYF
TRBV5-1	15	-	TRBJ2-1	TRBD1	TGCGCCAGCAGCGGGACAGGGTTGCCCTACAATGAGCAGTTCTTC	CASSGTGLPYNEQFF
TRBV7-9	17	-	TRBJ1-3	TRBD1	TGTGCCAGCAGCTTAGTGTCCAGGGGGAACTCTGGAAACACCATATATTTT	CASSLVSRGNSGNTIYF
TRBV6-1	15	-	TRBJ1-5	-	TGTGCCAGCAGTGAAGAGATGTCTGGACCTCAGCCCCAGCATTTT	CASSEEMSGPQPQHF
TRBV6-5	16	-	TRBJ2-7	-	TGTGCCAGCAGTTCCGGACTACCGCTCAGCTCCTACGAGCAGTACTTC	CASSSGLPLSSYEQYF
TRBV24-1	16	-	TRBJ1-1	TRBD1	TGTGCCACCAGTGATCCCCGACAGGGTAAGAACACTGAAGCTTTCTTT	CATSDPRQGKNTEAFF
TRBV4-1	14	-	TRBJ2-7	-	TGCGCCAGCAGCCAAGAAGTCTGGGGGTACGAGCAGTACTTC	CASSQEVWGYEQYF
TRBV6-5	13	-	TRBJ2-7	TRBD2	TGTGCCAGCAGGCCGGGACTAGCAGGGCAGCAGTACTTC	CASRPGLAGQQYF
TRBV30	12	-	TRBJ2-7	-	TGTGCCGCCTCGGCATTCTCCTACGAGCAGTACTTC	CAASAFSYEQYF
TRBV6-5	13	-	TRBJ2-5	TRBD2	TGTGCCAGCAGTTATAGCGGGCTGGCGACCCAGTACTTC	CASSYSGLATQYF
TRBV7-9	16	-	TRBJ2-7	-	TGTGCCAGCAGCTTAAAGGCCGGCAGGAGCACCTACGAGCAGTACTTC	CASSLKAGRSTYEQYF
TRBV4-1	16	-	TRBJ2-2	TRBD1	TGCGCCAGCAGCCAAGGTTCACAGGGGTACACCGGGGAGCTGTTTTTT	CASSQGSQGYTGELFF
TRBV28	17	-	TRBJ2-2	TRBD2	TGTGCCAGCAGTTTATGGACTAGCGGGACGAACACCGGGGAGCTGTTTTTT	CASSLWTSGTNTGELFF
TRBV6-5	14	-	TRBJ2-7	-	TGTGCCAGCAGTTACTCGAACCGAGCCTACGAGCAGTACTTC	CASSYSNRAYEQYF
TRBV18	20	-	TRBJ2-3	-	TGTGCCAGCTCACCAATTCCTCTTCATGTCTATGGGATCTTAGATGATACGCAGTATTTT	CASSPIPLHVYGILDDTQYF
TRBV5-1	16	-	TRBJ2-1	-	TGCGCCAGCAGCTTACTTCCGGGACACCAAGGGGATGAGCAGTTCTTC	CASSLLPGHQGDEQFF